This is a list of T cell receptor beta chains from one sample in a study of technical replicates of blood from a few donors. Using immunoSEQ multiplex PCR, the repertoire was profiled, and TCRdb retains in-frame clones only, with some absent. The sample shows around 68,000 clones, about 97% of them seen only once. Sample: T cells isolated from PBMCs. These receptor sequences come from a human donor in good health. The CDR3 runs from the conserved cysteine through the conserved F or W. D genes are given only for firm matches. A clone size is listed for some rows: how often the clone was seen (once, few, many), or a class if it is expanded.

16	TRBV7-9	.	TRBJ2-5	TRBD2	TGTGCCAGCAGCTTGTATATAGCGGGAGCGGGCGAGACCCAGTACTTC	CASSLYIAGAGETQYF
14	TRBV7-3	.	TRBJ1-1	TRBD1	TGTGCCAGCAGCTTAACGACAGGGCGCGCTGAAGCTTTCTTT	CASSLTTGRAEAFF
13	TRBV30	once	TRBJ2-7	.	TGTGCCTGGGACAGACAAAGCTCCTACGAGCAGTACTTC	CAWDRQSSYEQYF
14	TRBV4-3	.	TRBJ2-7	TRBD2	TGCGCCAGCAGCGTCCTAGCGGGCGCTTACGAGCAGTACTTC	CASSVLAGAYEQYF
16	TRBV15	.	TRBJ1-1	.	TGTGCCACCAGCATTGACAGACTTTTTCATAAGACTGAAGCTTTCTTT	CATSIDRLFHKTEAFF
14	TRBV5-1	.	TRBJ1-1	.	TGCGCCAGCAGCACCCAGGGGACTAGCACTGAAGCTTTCTTT	CASSTQGTSTEAFF
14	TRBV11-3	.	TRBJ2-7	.	TGTGCCAGCAGCTTAGGACGGTCGTTAGCCGAGCAGTACTTC	CASSLGRSLAEQYF
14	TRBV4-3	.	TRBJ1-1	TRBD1	TGCGCCAGCAGCAACCGGGACAGGGGGAGGGAAGCTTTCTTT	CASSNRDRGREAFF
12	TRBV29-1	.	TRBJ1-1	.	TGCAGCGTTGAAGCCCAGGGCCCTGAAGCTTTCTTT	CSVEAQGPEAFF
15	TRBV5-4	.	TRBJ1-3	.	TGTGCCAGCAGCTTGCGCGGGGGGCCTGGAAACACCATATATTTT	CASSLRGGPGNTIYF
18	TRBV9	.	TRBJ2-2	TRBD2	TGTGCCAGCAGCGTGAGTGTACTAGCGGGAGAGGGCACCGGGGAGCTGTTTTTT	CASSVSVLAGEGTGELFF
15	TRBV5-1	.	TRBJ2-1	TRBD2	TGCGCCAGCATCAAAGGTCCGGCGGGAGACAATGAGCAGTTCTTC	CASIKGPAGDNEQFF
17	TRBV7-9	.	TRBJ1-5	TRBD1	TGTGCCAGCAGCTTATTCGCGGCAGGGGGAAGCTGGCAGCCCCAGCATTTT	CASSLFAAGGSWQPQHF
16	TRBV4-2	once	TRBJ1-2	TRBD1	TGTGCCAGCAGCCACAGAGGACAGGGTATTGCCTATGGCTACACCTTC	CASSHRGQGIAYGYTF
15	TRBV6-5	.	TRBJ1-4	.	TGTGCCAGCAGTTACTCGGCCTGGCCGGGGGAAAAACTGTTTTTT	CASSYSAWPGEKLFF
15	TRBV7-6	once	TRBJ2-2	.	TGTGCCAGCACAGAGCTGGCGGGGCCCCCCGGGGAGCTGTTTTTT	CASTELAGPPGELFF
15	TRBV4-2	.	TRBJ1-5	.	TGTGCCAGCAGCCAAGGAGGTTATAGCAATCAGCCCCAGCATTTT	CASSQGGYSNQPQHF
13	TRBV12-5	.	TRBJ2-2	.	TGTGCTAGTGGTTCAGGGGACACCGGGGAGCTGTTTTTT	CASGSGDTGELFF
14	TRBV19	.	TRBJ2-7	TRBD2	TGTGCCAGTAGTACCATCGGCTCTGCGGGAGGAGTTTACTTC	CASSTIGSAGGVYF
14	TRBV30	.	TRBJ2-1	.	TGTGCCTGGAGGATCCGGGTTAGTCCCAATGAGCAGTTCTTC	CAWRIRVSPNEQFF
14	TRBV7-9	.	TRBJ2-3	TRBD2	TGTGCCAGCAGCCTAGCGGGAGCAGAAGATACGCAGTATTTT	CASSLAGAEDTQYF
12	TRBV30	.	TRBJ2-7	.	TGTGCCTGGGGCCCTTCAACCTACGAGCAGTACTTC	CAWGPSTYEQYF
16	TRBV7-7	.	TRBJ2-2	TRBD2	TGTGCTAGCAGCGCGATGACTAGCGGGAACACCGGGGAGCTGTTTTTT	CASSAMTSGNTGELFF
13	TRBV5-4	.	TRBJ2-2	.	TGTGCCAGCCCTGGAGATGACACCGGGGAGCTGTTTTTT	CASPGDDTGELFF
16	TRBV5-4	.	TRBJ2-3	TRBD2	TGTGCCAGCAGCCCAGGACTAGCGAGCCTCACAGATACGCAGTATTTT	CASSPGLASLTDTQYF
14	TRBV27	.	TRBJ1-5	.	TGTGCCAGCAGTTTGTTCGCAGGGAATCAGCCCCAGCATTTT	CASSLFAGNQPQHF
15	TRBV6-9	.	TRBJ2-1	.	TGTGCCAGCAGTTATGAAGGGGGAAGTTACAATGAGCAGTTCTTC	CASSYEGGSYNEQFF
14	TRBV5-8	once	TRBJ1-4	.	TGTGCCAGCAGCGCGGGGGGCAGTTGGGAAAAACTGTTTTTT	CASSAGGSWEKLFF
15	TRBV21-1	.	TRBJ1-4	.	TGTGCCAGCAGCAAAAAACAGGGGGATGGTGAAAAACTGTTTTTT	CASSKKQGDGEKLFF
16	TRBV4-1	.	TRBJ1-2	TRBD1	TGCGCCAGCAGCCAAGGAGTGGGACAGGGAGTCTATGGCTACACCTTC	CASSQGVGQGVYGYTF
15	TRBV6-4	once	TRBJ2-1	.	TGTGCCAGCAGTGAGAGGGGAGGAGGGTACAATGAGCAGTTCTTC	CASSERGGGYNEQFF
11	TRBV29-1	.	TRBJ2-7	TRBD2	TGCACCTGGGAGGGAAGGTACGAGCAGTACTTC	CTWEGRYEQYF
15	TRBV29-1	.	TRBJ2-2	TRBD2	TGCAGCGTCCCCGGGACTAGCGGTAGGGGGGGGGAGCTGTTTTTT	CSVPGTSGRGGELFF
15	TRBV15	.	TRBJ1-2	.	TGTGCCACCAGCAGTTTGCAGGACATAGAGACCGGCTACACCTTC	CATSSLQDIETGYTF
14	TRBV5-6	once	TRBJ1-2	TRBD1	TGTGCCAGCAGCCTGAAGGACAGGGAGGGCGGCTACACCTTC	CASSLKDREGGYTF
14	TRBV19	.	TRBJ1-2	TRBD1	TGTGCCAGTAGTCCACAGGGGGCTAACTATGGCTACACCTTC	CASSPQGANYGYTF
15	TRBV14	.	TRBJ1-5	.	TGTGCCAGCAGCCAAGGAGGTGTGGTCAATCAGCCCCAGCATTTT	CASSQGGVVNQPQHF
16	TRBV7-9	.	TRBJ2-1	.	TGTGCCAGCAGCTTAAGAAGAGGGAACTCCTACAATGAGCAGTTCTTC	CASSLRRGNSYNEQFF
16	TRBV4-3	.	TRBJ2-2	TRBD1	TGCGCCAGCAGCCAAGGACAGGGGGCGAACACCGGGGAGCTGTTTTTT	CASSQGQGANTGELFF
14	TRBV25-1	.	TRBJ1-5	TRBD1	TGTGCCAGCAGTTACAGGGGGCTCAATCAGCCCCAGCATTTT	CASSYRGLNQPQHF
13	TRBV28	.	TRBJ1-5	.	TGTGCCAGCAGCCTAGATAGCAATCAGCCCCAGCATTTT	CASSLDSNQPQHF